This T cell receptor beta chain emerged from a study of cytomegalovirus exposure and HLA in healthy donors. It was healthy bone marrow donors who served as donors. Nominal health characterized the donors when sampled, though unrecorded immune exposures were likely. Study results and limitations: Later analysis revealed greater clonal expansion in HLA-associated TCR beta chains than in equally common others.

Amplification used 60 Vbeta primers and 13 Jbeta primers. The data were produced by immunoSEQ multiplex PCR, yet TCRdb's version contains in-frame clones alone and is incomplete. The sample has 70,000 to 95,000 clones, 80% seen once; the top ten hold over 2%. This clone was found once. What it binds is not known. CDR1 LNHDA and CDR2 SQIVND come from the germline V gene (reference sequence). The CDR3 runs to 14 residues. The ends were cut back, 3 bases at V and 4 bases at J, with 12 bases in the middle. This TCR was sampled from a man aged 18 to 30 in good health and CMV-seronegative. Sequenced sample: PBMCs. The chain couples TRBV19 to TRBJ1-2, with a weak D call TRBD1 (6 bases). In DNA, the CDR3 is TGTGCCAGTAGTATCGGGGACACCTCCTATGGCTACACCTTC. Translated, it gives CASSIGDTSYGYTF.